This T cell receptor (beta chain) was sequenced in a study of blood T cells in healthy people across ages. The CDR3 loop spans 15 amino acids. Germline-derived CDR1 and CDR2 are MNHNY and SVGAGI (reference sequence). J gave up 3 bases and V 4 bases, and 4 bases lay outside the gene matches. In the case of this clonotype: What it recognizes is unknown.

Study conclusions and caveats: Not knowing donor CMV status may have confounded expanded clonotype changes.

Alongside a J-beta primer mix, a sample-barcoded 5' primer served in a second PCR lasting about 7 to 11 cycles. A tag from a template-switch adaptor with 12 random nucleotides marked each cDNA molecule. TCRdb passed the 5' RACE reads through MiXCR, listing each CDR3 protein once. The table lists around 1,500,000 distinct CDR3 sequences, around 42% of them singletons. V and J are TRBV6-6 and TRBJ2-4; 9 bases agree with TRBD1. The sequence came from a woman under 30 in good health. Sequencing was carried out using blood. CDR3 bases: TGTGCCAGCAGTTCCACGACAGGGGGCAAAAACATTCAGTACTTC. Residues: CASSSTTGGKNIQYF.